The 22 T cell receptor beta chains below all came from one sample that was sequenced in a study of blood T cell repertoires in COVID-19. The table came from immunoSEQ multiplex PCR; TCRdb's copy has only in-frame clones and leaves some out. Of just under 65,000 clones in the sample, about 78% were seen once. The sequenced sample was peripheral blood. These receptors came from a woman of 80 years or more with acute or convalescent COVID-19.

J is TRBJ2-7 and V is TRBV23-1; 8 bases fit TRBD2. TRBV23-1 carries the ORF label, with uncertain function. The CDR3 is 16 amino acids. The V and J ends lost 5 bases and 7 bases, in that order; junction bases with no gene match: 16. The CDR3 loop reads CASSGSGSERVGEQYF. CDR3 sequence (DNA): TGCGCCAGCAGTGGGAGCGGGAGTGAGCGGGTTGGGGAGCAGTACTTC.

The chain is built from TRBV30 and TRBJ1-2; D call uncertain. In germline, CDR1 is GTSNPN, CDR2 SVGIG (reference sequence). V was trimmed by 2 bases and J by 3 bases, leaving 10 bases between them. The CDR3 contains 13 residues. CDR3 nucleotide sequence: TGTGCCTGGAGTATGGGCAGTTACTATGGCTACACCTTC. Protein product: CAWSMGSYYGYTF. The full variable domain, with the rest looked up from reference TRBV30 and TRBJ1-2, is SQTIHQWPATLVQPVGSPLSLECTVEGTSNPNLYWYRQAAGRGLQLLFYSVGIGQISSEVPQNLSASRPQDRQFILSSKKLLLSDSGFYLCAWSMGSYYGYTFGSGTRLTVV.

V usage is TRBV28 and J usage is TRBJ2-1, with 8 bases lining up with TRBD2. The germline V gene has CDR1 MDHEN and CDR2 SYDVKM. The CDR3 has 14 residues. Unmatched junction bases numbered 8, after V lost 6 bases and J lost 7 bases. The CDR3 DNA reads TGTGCCAGCAGCGCGGGGACTAGGTGGAATGAGCAGTTCTTC. Translated: CASSAGTRWNEQFF.

The V and J genes are TRBV7-8 and TRBJ1-3; 7 nucleotides align to TRBD1. V gave up 5 bases and J gave up 0 bases; unmatched junction bases: 4. Germline V lookup: CDR1 SGHVS, CDR2 FQNEAQ. The CDR3 is 15 residues long. This chain's CDR3 is CASSGWDSSGNTIYF. The CDR3 coding sequence is TGTGCCAGCAGCGGATGGGACAGCTCTGGAAACACCATATATTTT.

The V and J genes are TRBV2 and TRBJ1-2; D remains ambiguous. The CDR3 has 12 amino acids. Germline CDR1 is SNHLY and CDR2 is FYNNEI. Trimming stripped 3 bases from V and 4 bases from J, with 6 bases between. The CDR3 region has the DNA TGTGCCAGCAGTGAGACACTCTATGGCTACACCTTC. It codes for CASSETLYGYTF.

The chain links TRBV24-1 to TRBJ2-2, with 9 nucleotides matching TRBD2. Germline CDR1 is KGHDR and CDR2 is SFDVKD. This CDR3 comprises 18 residues. Trimming at V came to 4 bases and at J to 4 bases, leaving 12 bases not matched to a gene. CDR3 loop: CATSDRLEIAGVTGELFF. CDR3 in DNA: TGTGCCACCAGTGACCGCCTGGAGATAGCGGGGGTCACCGGGGAGCTGTTTTTT.

This chain connects TRBV4-2 to TRBJ2-2, with 11 bases that match TRBD1. The germline CDR1 and CDR2 sequences are LGHNA and YNFKEQ. The V and J ends lost 5 bases and 4 bases, in that order; junction bases with no gene match: 3. This CDR3 comprises 15 residues. For the CDR3, the DNA is TGTGCCAGCAGCACGGGACAGGGGGGCACCGGGGAGCTGTTTTTT. It codes for CASSTGQGGTGELFF.

The V call is TRBV7-9, the J call TRBJ2-7; TRBD2 might be the D (6 bases). Trimming pared 5 bases from V and 0 bases from J, leaving 14 bases between. The CDR3 is 15 residues long. CDR1 and CDR2 from the germline V gene are SEHNR and FQNEAQ (reference sequence). CDR3 nucleotides: TGTGCCAGCAGCAGGGACTCCTCATACTCCTACGAGCAGTACTTC. Amino acids: CASSRDSSYSYEQYF.

This clone was seen a handful of times. The chain uses TRBV2 and TRBJ2-7; 13 bases match TRBD2. V shed 6 bases, J shed 4 bases, and the junction held 9 bases outside the gene matches. The germline V gene has CDR1 SNHLY and CDR2 FYNNEI. This CDR3 region has 16 residues. The CDR3 bases are TGTGCCAGCAGCGACGGACTAGCGGGAGTTGGGTACGAGCAGTACTTC. Its translation is CASSDGLAGVGYEQYF.

This clone has more than one count but fewer than ten. This chain connects TRBV4-1 to TRBJ1-1; tentative D call: TRBD1 (5 bases). CDR1 and CDR2 from the germline V gene are MGHRA and YSYEKL. This CDR3 comprises 14 residues. With 3 bases removed from V and 7 bases from J, the gap between germline ends came to 15 bases. In nucleotides, the CDR3 is TGCGCCAGCAGCCACCCGGGGGTCGGTGATGAAGCTTTCTTT. It is translated as CASSHPGVGDEAFF.

The chain links TRBV7-9 to TRBJ1-1, with 9 bases fitting TRBD1. This CDR3 has 14 residues. V lost 9 bases, J lost 1 base, and 6 bases stayed unmatched. Looked up from germline, CDR1 is SEHNR and CDR2 is FQNEAQ (reference sequence). This chain's CDR3 is CASYRGRGNTEAFF. CDR3 nucleotide sequence: TGTGCCAGTTACAGGGGGCGCGGGAACACTGAAGCTTTCTTT.

This chain links TRBV2 with TRBJ2-5; tentative D call: TRBD1 (8 bases). Trimming removed 0 bases from V and 4 bases from J, with 24 bases in between. This CDR3 comprises 19 residues. The V gene's germline CDR1 is SNHLY and CDR2 FYNNEI. The CDR3 coding sequence is TGTGCCAGCAGTGAAGCGCTGGCAGGAAGGACAGGGAGGGGAGAGACCCAGTACTTC. Translated, it gives CASSEALAGRTGRGETQYF.

The rearrangement uses TRBV18 and TRBJ2-7; TRBD2 aligns across 7 bases. V lost 2 bases and J lost 5; bases outside the gene matches: 6. Per the germline V gene, CDR1 is KGHSH and CDR2 is LQKENI. The CDR3 has 14 residues. The CDR3 loop is CASSPRTSQHEQYF. CDR3 coding DNA: TGTGCCAGCTCACCAAGGACTAGTCAGCACGAGCAGTACTTC.

The V gene is TRBV14, the J gene TRBJ2-6, with TRBD1 matching over 9 bases. CDR1 is SGHDN, CDR2 FVKESK, per germline. This CDR3 has 18 amino acids. The V and J ends lost 2 bases and 1 base, in that order; junction bases with no gene match: 6. Here the CDR3 DNA reads TGTGCCAGCAGCCAACATCCGGGACAGGGTTCTGGGGCCAACGTCCTGACTTTC. This encodes CASSQHPGQGSGANVLTF.

The chain uses TRBV7-9 and TRBJ2-7; D may be TRBD2 (5 bases). Germline CDR1 reads SEHNR; CDR2 reads FQNEAQ (reference sequence). CDR3 length: 13 amino acids. The ends were cut back, 4 bases at V and 7 bases at J, with 14 bases in the middle. In DNA, the CDR3 is TGTGCCAGCAGCTCCAGTGTGACGGGGGAGCAGTACTTC. Residues: CASSSSVTGEQYF.

This clone has just one count. The chain employs TRBV2 and TRBJ1-4; D remains ambiguous. Trimming left V 7 bases short and J 5 bases short, with 11 bases between. This CDR3 has 13 amino acids. The germline CDR1 and CDR2 sequences are SNHLY and FYNNEI. The DNA of the CDR3 is TGTGCCAGCACTCCAGATCAGAATGAAAAACTGTTTTTT. It translates to CASTPDQNEKLFF.

This clone has just one count. The V gene is TRBV6-5, the J gene TRBJ2-1; 11 bases fit TRBD2. The CDR3 loop spans 15 amino acids. Germline lookup yields CDR1 MNHEY and CDR2 SVGAGI. J gave up 12 bases and V 2 bases, and 9 bases lay outside the gene matches. The CDR3 sequence: CASSYTSGRLVRQFF. The CDR3 DNA follows: TGTGCCAGCAGTTACACTAGCGGGAGATTGGTAAGGCAGTTCTTC.

The chain joins TRBV9 to TRBJ1-6, with 7 positions matching TRBD1. The CDR3 consists of 16 residues. Germline V gene sequence: CDR1 SGDLS, CDR2 YYNGEE. V was pared by 4 bases and J by 2 bases, with 6 bases of the junction left unmatched. CDR3 nucleotide sequence: TGTGCCAGCAGCCTCCGGGACAGTACCTATAATTCACCCCTCCACTTT. This gives the protein CASSLRDSTYNSPLHF. The variable domain in full, completed from reference TRBV9 and TRBJ1-6, reads DSGVTQTPKHLITATGQRVTLRCSPRSGDLSVYWYQQSLDQGLQFLIQYYNGEERAKGNILERFSAQQFPDLHSELNLSSLELGDSALYFCASSLRDSTYNSPLHFGNGTRLTVT.

The sample holds one count of this clone. The chain employs TRBV6-5 and TRBJ2-7; TRBD2 is a possible D gene (5 bases). In germline, CDR1 is MNHEY, CDR2 SVGAGI. Trimming pared 8 bases from V and 3 bases from J, leaving 17 bases between. The CDR3 is made up of 14 amino acids. CDR3 sequence reads: CASVAREYFYEQYF. The CDR3 DNA is TGTGCCAGCGTTGCGAGGGAATACTTCTACGAGCAGTACTTC.

The rearrangement uses TRBV19 and TRBJ1-6; 9 bases fit TRBD1. The CDR3 runs 17 residues. Germline trimming cut 3 bases from V and 4 bases from J; bases unmatched to any gene: 7. Germline V gene data show CDR1 as LNHDA and CDR2 as SQIVND (reference sequence). CDR3 nucleotides: TGTGCCAGTAGTATCCGGACAGGGGCTAAGTATAATTCACCCCTCCACTTT. It is translated as CASSIRTGAKYNSPLHF.

V usage is TRBV7-2 and J usage is TRBJ2-7, with 7 bases fitting TRBD2. Germline CDR1 SGHTA, CDR2 FQGNSA. The trim removed 1 base at V and 3 bases at J, leaving 9 bases unmatched. The CDR3 loop spans 16 amino acids. CDR3 amino acids: CASSLVSSGVDYEQYF. DNA of the CDR3: TGTGCCAGCAGCTTAGTATCCAGCGGGGTCGACTACGAGCAGTACTTC.

About this clone: Relative to the germline gene, one junction end is altered; a read error may explain this. The chain links TRBV7-7 to TRBJ2-7; the match to TRBD1 covers 9 bases. The CDR3 is 15 amino acids. The germline V gene has CDR1 SSHAT and CDR2 FNYEAQ (reference sequence). The CDR3 coding sequence is TGTGCTAGCAGCCCCCATGTGGGACAGGGCTACGAGCAGTACTTC. It codes for CASSPHVGQGYEQYF.